The clone carrying this T cell receptor beta chain has a count of ten or more. Its antigen remains unknown. Germline V CDR1 and CDR2: SGDLS, YYNGEE. V shed 3 bases and J shed 6 bases, with 12 bases lying between them. CDR3 length: 14 amino acids. Each CDR3 protein is one row after TCRdb ran MiXCR on the 5' RACE reads. This table holds approximately 24,000 distinct CDR3 sequences, roughly 2.4% found once. The entry originates in a study of CD8 T cells in ankylosing spondylitis. Study-wide points: Some of these motif variants have turned up before, in reports on reactive arthritis synovial fluid and blood.

The chain employs TRBV9 and TRBJ1-4; no definite D call. Sequencing input: blood, either unsorted or a sorted T cell fraction (not recorded which). This TCR was sampled from a female donor with ankylosing spondylitis or in good health (not recorded which). The CDR3 nucleotides read TGTGCCAGCAGCGGGCACTACGGCGATGAAAAACTGTTTTTT. Translation gives CASSGHYGDEKLFF. The whole variable domain, remainder taken from reference TRBV9 and TRBJ1-4, is DSGVTQTPKHLITATGQRVTLRCSPRSGDLSVYWYQQSLDQGLQFLIQYYNGEERAKGNILERFSAQQFPDLHSELNLSSLELGDSALYFCASSGHYGDEKLFFGSGTQLSVL.